This T cell receptor beta chain was found in a study of early T cells in non-severe SARS-CoV-2 infection. TCRdb re-analysed the 5' RACE reads in MiXCR, keeping a single row per CDR3 protein. The sample has around 70,000 distinct CDR3 sequences; 11% are singletons. Notes on the study in general: The VDJdb matching leaned toward anti-spike CD8 responses and overlooked private and CD4 specificities.

Details on this clonotype: The target antigen is unknown.

The sequence was collected from an adult who was a healthcare worker with PCR-confirmed SARS-CoV-2 infection or an uninfected control (not recorded which). The sequenced sample was whole blood.

The DNA for the CDR3 is TGTGCCAGCAGTGACAGGCGTGAGCAGTTCTTC. Protein sequence: CASSDRREQFF. The chain employs TRBV6-1 and TRBJ2-1; D gene uncertain. CDR3 length equals 11 residues. V was trimmed by 3 bases and J by 9 bases, leaving 6 bases between them. CDR1 and CDR2 from the germline V gene are MNHNS and SASEGT.